The 27 T cell receptor beta chains reported below all come from one sample, sequenced in a study of blood T cells in healthy people across ages. Primers used in a second PCR of about 6 to 11 cycles were a sample-barcoded 5' primer and a J-beta primer mix. Using its own MiXCR run on the 5' RACE reads, TCRdb lists one record per CDR3 protein. The sample has about 1.8 million distinct CDR3 sequences, around 50% seen once. The sample consisted of blood. These receptors were taken from a woman in her forties in good health.

CDR3 sequence (DNA): TGCGCCAGCAAAGAGTTCGGGCCAAGCAATGAGCAGTTCTTC. The encoded protein is CASKEFGPSNEQFF. The V gene is TRBV4-3, the J gene TRBJ2-1; D unclear. CDR1 and CDR2 (germline): LGHNA, YSLEER. The CDR3 runs to 14 residues. V shed 7 bases and J shed 6 bases, with 16 bases lying between them.

The chain links TRBV12-5 to TRBJ2-3, with D unresolved. There are 16 residues in the CDR3. Germline V gene sequence: CDR1 LGHNT, CDR2 FRNRAP. V lost 0 bases, J lost 0 bases, and 10 bases lay in between. The CDR3 DNA is TGTGCTAGTGGTTTGGTGTTTGCCCAGAGCACAGATACGCAGTATTTT. Amino acid sequence: CASGLVFAQSTDTQYF.

This clonotype was observed at least ten times. One end of the junction is discordant with germline, which a read error may explain. This chain uses TRBV5-1 with TRBJ2-1; 7 nucleotides align to TRBD2. There are 14 residues in the CDR3. Germline assignment: CDR1 SGHRS and CDR2 YFSETQ. Here the CDR3 reads CASSLAGDYNEQFF. The CDR3 DNA follows: TGTGCCAGCAGTCTCGCGGGGGATTACAATGAGCAGTTCTTC.

V gene TRBV28 combines with J gene TRBJ1-2; 9 bases are shared with TRBD1. Germline V lookup: CDR1 MDHEN, CDR2 SYDVKM. CDR3 length: 15 amino acids. V shed 8 bases and J 3 bases; nucleotides not matched to a gene: 10. DNA for the CDR3: TGTGCCAGCCGCACACCGGGACAGGGCGACTATGGCTACACCTTC. This gives the protein CASRTPGQGDYGYTF.

The chain combines TRBV11-3 with TRBJ2-1, with D perhaps TRBD2 (5 bases). CDR3 size: 16 residues. Per the germline V gene, CDR1 is SGHNT and CDR2 is YENEEA. The V end lost 5 bases, the J end lost 5 bases, and 19 bases lay between the germline ends. CDR3 coding DNA: TGTGCCAGCAGCCCCCGGACCAGCGGAATTCACAATGAGCAGTTCTTC. Translated, it gives CASSPRTSGIHNEQFF. Full variable domain (rest looked up from reference TRBV11-3 and TRBJ2-1): EAGVVQSPRYKIIEKKQPVAFWCNPISGHNTLYWYLQNLGQGPELLIRYENEEAVDDSQLPKDRFSAERLKGVDSTLKIQPAELGDSAVYLCASSPRTSGIHNEQFFGPGTRLTVL.

The V and J genes are TRBV12-3 or TRBV12-4 and TRBJ2-1; D might be TRBD2 (5 bases). The V gene lost 7 bases and the J gene lost 6 bases, with 10 bases spanning the gap. The CDR3 has 12 amino acids. DNA for the CDR3: TGTGCCAGCAATCAGGACTGCAATGAGCAGTTCTTC. This sequence encodes CASNQDCNEQFF.

This rearrangement joins TRBV20-1 to TRBJ1-2, with a tentative D call TRBD1 (6 bases). Per the germline V gene, CDR1 is DFQATT and CDR2 is SNEGSKA (reference sequence). V lost 1 base, J lost 8 bases, and 17 bases lay in between. The CDR3 runs 14 residues. CDR3 sequence: CSARGGRGARGYTF. In nucleotides, the CDR3 is TGCAGTGCTAGAGGCGGACGGGGGGCACGAGGCTACACCTTC.

This clonotype was observed a few times. V and J are TRBV5-1 and TRBJ2-3; D gene uncertain. The CDR3 length is 14 residues. The germline gives CDR1 SGHRS, CDR2 YFSETQ. V lost 2 bases to trimming and J lost 2 bases, with 9 bases between them. As DNA, the CDR3 is TGCGCCAGCAGCTTTATACCATCCACAGATACGCAGTATTTT. Its translation: CASSFIPSTDTQYF.

This chain uses TRBV6-5 with TRBJ2-7, with 9 bases aligning to TRBD2. The CDR3 spans 14 residues. Per germline, CDR1 MNHEY and CDR2 SVGAGI. The junction had 5 bases not matched to a gene; V was cut back by 2 bases and J by 6 bases. The CDR3 DNA follows: TGTGCCAGCAGTTACGGTAGCGGGGGCTTCGAGCAGTACTTC. Encoded protein: CASSYGSGGFEQYF.

J is TRBJ2-7 and V is TRBV5-1, with 14 positions matching TRBD2. With 2 bases clipped from V and 5 bases from J, the junction kept 6 bases outside the gene matches. This CDR3 region has 16 residues. Germline assignment: CDR1 SGHRS and CDR2 YFSETQ. As DNA, the CDR3 is TGCGCCAGCAGCTTTGGACTAGCGGGGGGCAGGGACGAGCAGTACTTC. This sequence encodes CASSFGLAGGRDEQYF.

This clonotype has just a few counts. The V gene is TRBV15, the J gene TRBJ2-5; D is perhaps TRBD1 or TRBD2 (5 bases each). This CDR3 spans 12 amino acids. V shed 3 bases and J shed 5 bases, with 7 bases lying between them. The germline gives CDR1 LNHNV, CDR2 YYDKDF (reference sequence). The CDR3: CATSRGDETQYF. The CDR3 DNA sequence: TGTGCCACCAGCAGGGGGGACGAGACCCAGTACTTC.

Remarks on this clonotype: This could be a read error, since a much larger clone is one nucleotide away. The V call is TRBV20-1, the J call TRBJ2-5; weak D call: TRBD2 (6 bases). The ends were cut back, 2 bases at V and 13 bases at J, with 17 bases in the middle. Germline V CDR1 and CDR2: DFQATT, SNEGSKA (reference sequence). The CDR3 sequence is 12 residues long. CDR3 residues: CSARLASYERYF. Here the CDR3 DNA reads TGCAGTGCTAGACTAGCGAGCTACGAGCGGTACTTC.

This clonotype appeared a few times. The CDR3 loop reads CSAPLTQGRTYNSPLHF. DNA of the CDR3: TGCAGTGCTCCTTTGACCCAGGGGAGGACCTATAATTCACCCCTCCACTTT. The chain employs TRBV20-1 and TRBJ1-6; TRBD1 might be the D (6 bases). Trimming stripped 5 bases from V and 2 bases from J, with 19 bases between. Germline CDR1 reads DFQATT; CDR2 reads SNEGSKA (reference sequence). CDR3 length equals 17 residues.

DNA for the CDR3: TGTGCCAGCAGCAAGGCAGGGTTAAGCACAGATACGCAGTATTTT. Translating gives CASSKAGLSTDTQYF. J is TRBJ2-3 and V is TRBV21-1. TRBV21-1 is given as a pseudogene. This CDR3 spans 15 amino acids.

This rearrangement joins TRBV7-8 to TRBJ1-1; D is ambiguous. Trimming stripped 2 bases from V and 1 base from J, with 8 bases between. Germline CDR1 is SGHVS and CDR2 is FQNEAQ. This CDR3 is 14 amino acids long. CDR3 sequence (DNA): TGTGCCAGCAGCTTAAGAATCGGGAACACTGAAGCTTTCTTT. This codes for CASSLRIGNTEAFF.

This clonotype was detected only a few times. The chain employs TRBV20-1 and TRBJ2-3; the match to TRBD2 covers 7 bases. The CDR3 length is 13 residues. Germline V CDR1 and CDR2: DFQATT, SNEGSKA (reference sequence). The CDR3 is CSRVGGSTDTQYF. The CDR3 DNA sequence: TGCAGCAGAGTCGGGGGGAGCACAGATACGCAGTATTTT.

The chain joins TRBV7-2 to TRBJ2-7, with D perhaps TRBD2 (6 bases). CDR3 length: 13 amino acids. Deletions cut 10 bases from V and 6 bases from J, with 19 bases between. Looked up from germline, CDR1 is SGHTA and CDR2 is FQGNSA. The CDR3 loop is CAIEKGLGREQYF. The CDR3 DNA is TGTGCCATTGAAAAGGGACTCGGGCGCGAGCAGTACTTC.

This clonotype was observed a few times. The chain's CDR3 is CASSYSTSGAYEQYF. The CDR3 DNA reads as TGTGCCAGCAGTTACTCGACTAGCGGGGCCTACGAGCAGTACTTC. V gene TRBV6-2 or TRBV6-3 combines with J gene TRBJ2-7; TRBD2 matches at 11 bases. The CDR3 runs 15 residues. V shed 0 bases, J shed 2 bases, and the junction held 0 bases outside the gene matches. Germline lookup yields CDR1 MNHEY and CDR2 SVGEGT.

This chain uses TRBV11-2 with TRBJ1-2; TRBD1 matches 10 bases. The CDR3 contains 16 residues. Germline CDR1 reads SGHAT; CDR2 reads FQNNGV. The V and J ends lost 2 bases and 4 bases, in that order; junction bases with no gene match: 7. CDR3 DNA sequence: TGTGCCAGCAGCTTATTGGTGACAGGGGGCGGCTATGGCTACACCTTC. Residues: CASSLLVTGGGYGYTF.

The chain carries TRBV29-1 and TRBJ2-1; 7 bases agree with TRBD2. V shed 6 bases and J 4 bases; nucleotides not matched to a gene: 6. Germline V gene data show CDR1 as SQVTM and CDR2 as ANQGSEA. The length of the CDR3 is 13 residues. The CDR3 nucleotides are TGCAGCGTGTTGACTAGCCTATACAATGAGCAGTTCTTC. It yields the protein CSVLTSLYNEQFF.

V gene TRBV7-2 combines with J gene TRBJ2-7, with D possibly TRBD2 on 6 matching bases. V was clipped by 6 bases and J by 0 bases, with 15 bases between them. The germline gives CDR1 SGHTA, CDR2 FQGNSA. CDR3 length: 15 amino acids. CDR3 sequence: CASSLSGLSSYEQYF. The CDR3 DNA reads as TGTGCCAGCAGTCTGAGCGGGTTGAGCTCCTACGAGCAGTACTTC.

This clonotype was seen a handful of times. The genes are TRBV20-1 and TRBJ2-7; 10 nucleotides line up with TRBD1. Trimming at V came to 3 bases and at J to 2 bases, leaving 10 bases not matched to a gene. The length of the CDR3 is 16 residues. Germline CDR1 reads DFQATT; CDR2 reads SNEGSKA (reference sequence). DNA for the CDR3: TGCAGTGCTAGGGGACAGGGGAAGTTTGGGACCTACGAGCAGTACTTC. This codes for CSARGQGKFGTYEQYF.

Only a few counts were recorded for this clonotype. V usage is TRBV7-9 and J usage is TRBJ1-4, with 8 nucleotides matching TRBD1. V was pared by 0 bases and J by 8 bases, with 8 bases of the junction left unmatched. Germline V gives CDR1 SEHNR, CDR2 FQNEAQ (reference sequence). The CDR3 runs 16 residues. DNA for the CDR3: TGTGCCAGCAGCTTAGCGGATTTGGACAGGGAGGAAAAACTGTTTTTT. Amino acids: CASSLADLDREEKLFF.

This clonotype was seen a few times. The genes are TRBV20-1 and TRBJ2-5, with TRBD1 matching 8 bases. Losses at the gene ends were 2 bases for V and 0 bases for J; bases not matched to a gene: 2. Looked up from germline, CDR1 is DFQATT and CDR2 is SNEGSKA (reference sequence). This CDR3 is 14 amino acids long. The DNA for the CDR3 is TGCAGTGCTAGATGGGGACAGGACCAAGAGACCCAGTACTTC. The encoded protein is CSARWGQDQETQYF.

This clonotype was detected only a few times. One end of the junction varies from germline; a read error may be responsible. The genes are TRBV7-7 and TRBJ2-3; TRBD1 aligns across 11 bases. This CDR3 contains 16 residues. The germline CDR1 and CDR2 sequences are SSHAT and FNYEAQ (reference sequence). In nucleotides, the CDR3 is TGTGCTAGCAGCTTCGGAGGGGGACAGGGGGCAGATACGCAGTATTTT. The encoded protein is CASSFGGGQGADTQYF.

CDR3 bases: TGTGCCAGCTCACCAAAGCGGGGGGCGGGTGAGCAGTTCTTC. Protein: CASSPKRGAGEQFF. The chain has TRBV18 and TRBJ2-1, with 9 bases lining up with TRBD2. J gave up 9 bases and V 2 bases, and 5 bases lay outside the gene matches. The germline V gene has CDR1 KGHSH and CDR2 LQKENI. The CDR3 has 14 amino acids.

About this clonotype itself: Given a much more abundant clone one base away, this may be a read error. The chain uses TRBV20-1 and TRBJ1-5; weak D call: TRBD1 (5 bases). CDR1 is DFQATT and CDR2 is SNEGSKA in the germline V gene (reference sequence). The CDR3 contains 14 residues. The CDR3 nucleotides read TGCAGTGCTTTAGAGGGCAGGGCAAATCAGCCCCGGCATTTT. Residues: CSALEGRANQPRHF.